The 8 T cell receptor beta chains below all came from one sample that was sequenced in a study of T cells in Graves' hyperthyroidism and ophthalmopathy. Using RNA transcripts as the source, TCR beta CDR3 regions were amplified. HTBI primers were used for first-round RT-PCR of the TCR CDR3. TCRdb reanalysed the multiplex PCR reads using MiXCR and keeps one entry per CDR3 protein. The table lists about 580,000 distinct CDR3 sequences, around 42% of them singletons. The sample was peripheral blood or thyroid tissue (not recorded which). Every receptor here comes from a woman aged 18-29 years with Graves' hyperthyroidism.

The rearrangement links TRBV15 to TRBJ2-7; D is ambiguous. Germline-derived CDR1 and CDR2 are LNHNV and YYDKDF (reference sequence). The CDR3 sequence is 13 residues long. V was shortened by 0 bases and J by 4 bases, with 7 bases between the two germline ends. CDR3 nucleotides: TGTGCCACCAGCAGAGATATAGGTTACGAGCAGTACTTC. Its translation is CATSRDIGYEQYF.

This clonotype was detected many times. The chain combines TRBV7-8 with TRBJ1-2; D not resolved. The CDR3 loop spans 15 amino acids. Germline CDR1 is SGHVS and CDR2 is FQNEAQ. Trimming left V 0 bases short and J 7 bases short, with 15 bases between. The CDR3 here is CASSLARAMDRGYTF. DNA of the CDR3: TGTGCCAGCAGCTTAGCGCGGGCCATGGATCGTGGCTACACCTTC.

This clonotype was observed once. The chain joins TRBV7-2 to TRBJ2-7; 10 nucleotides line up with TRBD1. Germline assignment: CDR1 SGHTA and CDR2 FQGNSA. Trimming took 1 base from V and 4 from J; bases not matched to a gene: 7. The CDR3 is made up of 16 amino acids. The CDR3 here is CASSLDWDRGGYEQYF. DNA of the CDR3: TGTGCCAGCAGCTTAGATTGGGACAGGGGTGGATACGAGCAGTACTTC.

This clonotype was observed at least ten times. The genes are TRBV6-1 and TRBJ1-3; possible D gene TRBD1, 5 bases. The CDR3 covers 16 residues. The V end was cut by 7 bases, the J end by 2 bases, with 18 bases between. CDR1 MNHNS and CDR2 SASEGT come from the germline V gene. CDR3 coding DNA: TGTGCCAGCACCCGAAGTACAGGAACGGCTGGAAACACCATATATTTT. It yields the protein CASTRSTGTAGNTIYF.

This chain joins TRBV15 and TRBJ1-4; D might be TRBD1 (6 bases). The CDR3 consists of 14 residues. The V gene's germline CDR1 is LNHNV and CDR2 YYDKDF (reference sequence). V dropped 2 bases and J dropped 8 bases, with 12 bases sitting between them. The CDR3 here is CATSRLGGAEKLFF. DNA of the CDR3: TGTGCCACCAGCAGACTCGGGGGCGCGGAAAAACTGTTTTTT.

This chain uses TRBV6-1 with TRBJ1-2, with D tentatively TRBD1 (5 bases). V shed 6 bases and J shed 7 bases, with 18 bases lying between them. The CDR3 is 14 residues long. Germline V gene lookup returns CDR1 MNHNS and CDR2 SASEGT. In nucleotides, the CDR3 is TGTGCCAGCAGCCGCGGGGGTAGCGGGCTTGGCTACACCTTC. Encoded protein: CASSRGGSGLGYTF.

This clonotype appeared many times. The CDR3 reads CASSLVVGRGTEAFF. The CDR3 DNA is TGTGCCAGCAGCTTAGTAGTTGGCCGCGGTACTGAAGCTTTCTTT. This chain joins TRBV7-2 and TRBJ1-1; D is undetermined. This CDR3 has 15 residues. The ends were cut back, 1 base at V and 5 bases at J, with 14 bases in the middle. Germline-derived CDR1 and CDR2 are SGHTA and FQGNSA.

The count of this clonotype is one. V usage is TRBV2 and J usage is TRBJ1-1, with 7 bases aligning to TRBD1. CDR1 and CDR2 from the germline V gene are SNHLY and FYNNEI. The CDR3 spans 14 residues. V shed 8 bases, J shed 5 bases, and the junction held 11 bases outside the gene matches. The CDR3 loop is CASYPGTALTEAFF. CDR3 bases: TGTGCCAGCTACCCCGGGACAGCCTTGACTGAAGCTTTCTTT.